This T cell receptor (beta chain) derives from a study of T cell responses to AZD1222 COVID-19 vaccine. Study overall: Samples with a second dose at about 4 or about 12 weeks were pooled together. Notes on the study in general: Donors were largely white British and mainly female; clonal diversity was possibly underestimated.

In regard to this clone: Its antigen is still unknown.

Produced via immunoSEQ multiplex PCR; TCRdb's table is partial and in-frame only. The sample yields about 140,000 clones, around 88% seen once. V was cut by 4 bases and J by 1 base, with 10 bases left in between. The CDR3 covers 14 residues. CDR1 is SGHRS and CDR2 is YFSETQ in the germline V gene. This TCR came from an adult in good health. The sequenced sample was peripheral blood, obtained on day 0 of AZD1222 vaccination. The chain has TRBV5-1 and TRBJ2-3; unclear D gene. The CDR3 loop is CASSLTAGTDTQYF. For the CDR3, the DNA is TGCGCCAGCAGCCTCACAGCTGGCACAGATACGCAGTATTTT.